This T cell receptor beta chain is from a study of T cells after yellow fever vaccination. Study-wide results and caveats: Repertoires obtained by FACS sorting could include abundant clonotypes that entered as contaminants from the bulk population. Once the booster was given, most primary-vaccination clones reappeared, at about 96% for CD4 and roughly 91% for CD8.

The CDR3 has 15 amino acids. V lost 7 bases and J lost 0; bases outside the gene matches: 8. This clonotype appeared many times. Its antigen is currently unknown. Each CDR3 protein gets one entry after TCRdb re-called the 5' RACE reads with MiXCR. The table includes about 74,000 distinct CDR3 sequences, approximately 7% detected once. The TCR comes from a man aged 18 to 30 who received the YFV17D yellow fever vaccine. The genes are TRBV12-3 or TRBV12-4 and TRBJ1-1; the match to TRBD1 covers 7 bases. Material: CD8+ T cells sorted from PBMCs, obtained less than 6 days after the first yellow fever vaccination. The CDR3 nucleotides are TGTGCCAGCACTCCCAGGGACAGACTGAACACTGAAGCTTTCTTT. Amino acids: CASTPRDRLNTEAFF.